This T cell receptor beta chain originates from a study of blood T cell repertoires in COVID-19. Study details: From T cells, B-cell-depleted T cells, or PBMCs came the material, which was cDNA or gDNA.

Study members were between roughly 18 and 89 years old and lived in 24 US regions. Grouping used clinical history reported by participants in a survey and questionnaire. In the original workflow: Amplification from reference gene primers served as the basis for estimated nucleated cell counts. TCRdb's copy holds only in-frame clones and misses some; the assay was immunoSEQ multiplex PCR. V and J calls and clone size come straight from that table; D and trimming were deduced from the DNA. This table holds 250,000 to 300,000 clones, 80% to 85% found once. This CDR3 region has 13 residues. CDR1 SGHTA and CDR2 FQGNSA come from the germline V gene. The germline V and J ends were trimmed by 4 bases and 2 bases, with 7 bases remaining between them.

The TCR originated in a man aged 45-65 years who had recovered from COVID-19. V usage is TRBV7-2 and J usage is TRBJ2-3; D remains unclear. Input material: PBMCs or T cells enriched from blood (not recorded which). The CDR3 here is CASSSRNTDTQYF. CDR3 bases: TGTGCCAGCAGCTCGAGAAACACAGATACGCAGTATTTT.